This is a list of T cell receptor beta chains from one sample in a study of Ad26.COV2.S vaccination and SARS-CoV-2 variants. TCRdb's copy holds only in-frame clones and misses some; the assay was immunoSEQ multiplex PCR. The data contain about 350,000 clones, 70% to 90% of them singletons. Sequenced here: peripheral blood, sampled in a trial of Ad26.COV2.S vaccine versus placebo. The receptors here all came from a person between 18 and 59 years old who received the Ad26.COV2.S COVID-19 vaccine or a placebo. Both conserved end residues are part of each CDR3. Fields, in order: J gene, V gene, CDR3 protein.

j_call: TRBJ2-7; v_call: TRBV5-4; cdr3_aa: CASSLEGHPSSYEQYF
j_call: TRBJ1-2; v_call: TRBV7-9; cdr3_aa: CASSLHSGGWDGYTF
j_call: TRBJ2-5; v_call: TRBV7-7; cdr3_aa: CASSLGSSSAQETQYF
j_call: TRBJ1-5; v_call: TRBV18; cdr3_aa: CASSPRADQPQHF
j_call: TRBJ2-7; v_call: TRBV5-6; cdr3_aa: CASSLTYEQYF
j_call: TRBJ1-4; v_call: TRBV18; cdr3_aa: CASSPPGGTVNEKLFF
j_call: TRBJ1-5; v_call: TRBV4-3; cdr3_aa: CASSQDNSNQPQHF
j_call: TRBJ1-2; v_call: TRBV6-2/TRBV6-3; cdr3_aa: CASSYISSYTF
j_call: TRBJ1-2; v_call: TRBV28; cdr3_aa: CATPGVYGYTF
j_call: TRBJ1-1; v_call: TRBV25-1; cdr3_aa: CASSESGQPNTEAFF
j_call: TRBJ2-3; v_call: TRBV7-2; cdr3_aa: CASSFRDPTDTQYF
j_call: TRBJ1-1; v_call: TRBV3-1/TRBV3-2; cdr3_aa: CASSHTGREAFF
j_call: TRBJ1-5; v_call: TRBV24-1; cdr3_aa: CATSGGGQPQHF
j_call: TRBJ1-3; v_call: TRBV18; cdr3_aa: CASSPETVSGNTIYF
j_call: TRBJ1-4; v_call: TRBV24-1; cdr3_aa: CATSEGGSEKLFF
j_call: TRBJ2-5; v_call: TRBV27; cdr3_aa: CASSLRAGGETQYF
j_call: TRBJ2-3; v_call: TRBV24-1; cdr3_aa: CATSVRGRTDTQYF
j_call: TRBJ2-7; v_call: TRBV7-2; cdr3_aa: CASSFGPLGAGAYEQYF
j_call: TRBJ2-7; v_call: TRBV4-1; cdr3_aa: CASSQDPGGMYYEQYF
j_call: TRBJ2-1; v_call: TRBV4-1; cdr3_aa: CASSRPLSRRNEQFF
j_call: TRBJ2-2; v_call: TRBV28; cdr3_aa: CASSFLSGRNTGELFF
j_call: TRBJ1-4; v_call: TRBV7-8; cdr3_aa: CASSSQGAGEKLFF
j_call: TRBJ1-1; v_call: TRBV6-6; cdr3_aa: CASTYTSTEAFF
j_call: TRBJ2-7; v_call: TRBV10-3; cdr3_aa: CASKGLAGRYEQYF
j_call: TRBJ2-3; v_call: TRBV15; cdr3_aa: CATSRGGGSTDTQYF
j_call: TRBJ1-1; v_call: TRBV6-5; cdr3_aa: CASRGPWGNTEAFF
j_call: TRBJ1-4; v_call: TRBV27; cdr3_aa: CASSIRGTGKNEKLFF
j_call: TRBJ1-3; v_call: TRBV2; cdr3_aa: CASSGYPVGSGNTIYF
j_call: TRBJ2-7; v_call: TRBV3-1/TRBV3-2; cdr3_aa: CASSLGTGGNEQYF
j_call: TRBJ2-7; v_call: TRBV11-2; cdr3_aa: CASSLVVLNSYEQYF
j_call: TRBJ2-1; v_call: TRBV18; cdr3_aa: CASSLRTTSGGNNEQFF
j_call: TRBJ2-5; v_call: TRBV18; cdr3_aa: CASSPPPRQPQETQYF
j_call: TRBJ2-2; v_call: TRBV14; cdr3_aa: CASSQDWGTGELFF
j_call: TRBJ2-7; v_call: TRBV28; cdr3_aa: CASTPLAGSSYEQYF
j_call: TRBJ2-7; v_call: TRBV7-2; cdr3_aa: CASSAGQGAYEQYF
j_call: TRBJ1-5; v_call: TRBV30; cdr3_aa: CAWSLVNQPQHF
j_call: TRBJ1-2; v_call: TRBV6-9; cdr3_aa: CASEGRTTNYGYTF
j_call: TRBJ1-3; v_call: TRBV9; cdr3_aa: CASSVAPHDLSGNTIYF
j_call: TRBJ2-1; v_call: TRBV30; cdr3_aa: CAWSVGSGRNSEQFF
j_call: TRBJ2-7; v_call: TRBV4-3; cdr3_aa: CASSPGTGYYEQYF
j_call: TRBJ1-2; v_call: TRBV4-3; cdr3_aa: CASSQHRGLDYGYTF
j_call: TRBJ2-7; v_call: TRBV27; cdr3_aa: CASSPTRDRAYEQYF